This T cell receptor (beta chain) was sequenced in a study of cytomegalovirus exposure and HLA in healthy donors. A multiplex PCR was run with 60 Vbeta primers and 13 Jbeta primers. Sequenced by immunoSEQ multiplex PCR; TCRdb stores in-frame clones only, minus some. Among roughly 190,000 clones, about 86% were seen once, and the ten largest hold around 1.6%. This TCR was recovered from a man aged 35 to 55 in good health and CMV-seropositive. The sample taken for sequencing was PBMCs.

CDR3 nucleotides: TGTGCCAGCAGTGAATTCAGTGGTCTCAGGAGCTACACCTTC. Protein: CASSEFSGLRSYTF. This chain links TRBV6-5 with TRBJ1-2; D is undetermined. Germline CDR1 MNHEY, CDR2 SVGAGI. The CDR3 is made up of 14 amino acids. Trimming left V 5 bases short and J 9 bases short, with 19 bases between.